These 29 T cell receptor beta chains share one sample of origin, sequenced in a study of shared clonotypes between healthy human individuals (dated by TCRdb to about 2020). Libraries were made using the immunoSEQ multiplex PCR assay. The immuneACCESS repertoire file appears here via TCRdb, limited to in-frame rearrangements. These files lack a portion of the clones; in checked studies, under half of the deficit traces to unresolved V genes, and the cause of the others is not known. Within this sample are some 480,000 clones, with around 79% of them counted one time only. Of the sample, approximately 12% is held by the ten largest clones. Sequencing input: PBMCs. These receptors were collected from a woman in her forties in good health. Some clones in this sample may be carry-over from other donors' samples.

This chain connects TRBV29-1 to TRBJ2-5; possibly TRBD2 for D (6 bases). Per germline, CDR1 SQVTM and CDR2 ANQGSEA. The CDR3 has 13 amino acids. V shed 6 bases and J shed 9 bases, with 20 bases lying between them. CDR3 DNA sequence: TGCAGCGTGGCTCCGGGGGACCCGGGGGCCCAGTACTTC. This sequence encodes CSVAPGDPGAQYF. Looking up the rest from reference TRBV29-1 and TRBJ2-5 gives the full variable domain: SAVISQKPSRDICQRGTSLTIQCQVDSQVTMMFWYRQQPGQSLTLIATANQGSEATYESGFVIDKFPISRPNLTFSTLTVSNMSPEDSSIYLCSVAPGDPGAQYFGPGTRLLVL.

The chain is built from TRBV11-2 and TRBJ2-5, with a weak D call TRBD1 (5 bases). From germline, CDR1 is SGHAT and CDR2 FQNNGV. V dropped 6 bases and J dropped 5 bases, with 16 bases sitting between them. CDR3 length: 14 amino acids. The CDR3 DNA is TGTGCCAGCAGTTTTAGGGGTCTGAAGGAGACCCAGTACTTC. Translated, it gives CASSFRGLKETQYF.

The chain employs TRBV27 and TRBJ1-5, with D uncertain. V was clipped by 4 bases and J by 7 bases, with 11 bases between them. CDR1 is MNHEY and CDR2 is SMNVEV in the germline V gene (reference sequence). The CDR3 runs 13 residues. DNA for the CDR3: TGTGCCAGCAGTTCCTTCCTAGGACAGCCCCAGCATTTT. It specifies CASSSFLGQPQHF.

This chain joins TRBV5-4 and TRBJ1-2, with 9 bases matching TRBD1. After removal of 4 bases from V and 5 bases from J, the junction contained 12 bases not matched to a gene. Germline lookup yields CDR1 SGHNT and CDR2 YYREEE (reference sequence). This CDR3 is 16 amino acids long. The CDR3 is CASSQDFGDRDYGYTF. The CDR3 bases are TGTGCCAGCAGCCAAGACTTTGGGGACAGGGATTATGGCTACACCTTC. Looking up the rest from reference TRBV5-4 and TRBJ1-2 gives the full variable domain: ETGVTQSPTHLIKTRGQQVTLRCSSQSGHNTVSWYQQALGQGPQFIFQYYREEENGRGNFPPRFSGLQFPNYSSELNVNALELDDSALYLCASSQDFGDRDYGYTFGSGTRLTVV.

The sample holds a few counts of this clone. V is TRBV28 and J is TRBJ2-7, with 10 bases that match TRBD2. This CDR3 contains 16 residues. CDR1 and CDR2 from the germline V gene are MDHEN and SYDVKM. After removal of 6 bases from V and 2 bases from J, the junction contained 10 bases not matched to a gene. This chain's CDR3 is CASSRTRGLATYEQYF. The DNA of the CDR3 is TGTGCCAGCAGCCGTACCCGGGGACTAGCGACCTACGAGCAGTACTTC.

This clone has just one count. The chain is built from TRBV7-2 and TRBJ2-1, with a possible D match to TRBD2 (6 bases). The V gene lost 1 base and the J gene lost 2 bases, with 9 bases spanning the gap. CDR3 length: 15 amino acids. Germline V gene sequence: CDR1 SGHTA, CDR2 FQGNSA. DNA for the CDR3: TGTGCCAGCAGCTTAGGACAGCGGGCCTACAATGAGCAGTTCTTC. Its translation is CASSLGQRAYNEQFF.

This sequence joins TRBV10-3 and TRBJ2-5; weak D call: TRBD2 (5 bases). Germline CDR1 is ENHRY and CDR2 is SYGVKD. Trimming took 3 bases from V and 3 from J, leaving 8 bases between them. The CDR3 runs 13 residues. The CDR3 sequence: CAISDRGEETQYF. The CDR3 DNA reads TGTGCCATCAGTGACCGGGGAGAAGAGACCCAGTACTTC.

The chain combines TRBV27 with TRBJ2-7; a weak D match, TRBD2 (6 bases). The CDR3 totals 12 residues. The germline V gene encodes CDR1 MNHEY and CDR2 SMNVEV (reference sequence). V was trimmed by 4 bases and J by 7 bases, leaving 11 bases between them. This chain's CDR3 is CASSSGLGEQYF. DNA for the CDR3: TGTGCCAGCAGTTCGGGACTCGGAGAGCAGTACTTC.

Concerning this clone itself: This probably arose from a read error, given a far larger clone one base away. The rearrangement uses TRBV4-3 and TRBJ1-1; the D gene is possibly TRBD1 (5 bases). Germline assignment: CDR1 LGHNA and CDR2 YSLEER. Trimming removed 2 bases at V and 4 bases at J, with 11 bases between. CDR3 length: 14 residues. The CDR3 here is CASSQYFGGTEAFF. The CDR3 bases are TGCGCCAGCAGCCAATATTTCGGGGGCACTGAAGCTTTCTTT.

This chain links TRBV5-4 with TRBJ1-4; TRBD1 might be the D (6 bases). The V end was cut by 3 bases, the J end by 9 bases, with 12 bases between. Germline loops: CDR1 SGHNT, CDR2 YYREEE (reference sequence). The CDR3 runs 13 residues. The CDR3 sequence: CASSSGQGQKLFF. In DNA form, the CDR3 reads TGTGCCAGCAGCTCAGGCCAGGGGCAAAAACTGTTTTTT.

In this sample, this clone turned up a few times. This chain connects TRBV6-5 to TRBJ2-5; 11 bases are shared with TRBD1. The germline gives CDR1 MNHEY, CDR2 SVGAGI. J was trimmed by 2 bases and V by 3 bases; bases with no gene match: 2. The CDR3 sequence is 15 residues long. CDR3 nucleotide sequence: TGTGCCAGCAGTTATCGGGACAGGGGGCAAGAGACCCAGTACTTC. It codes for CASSYRDRGQETQYF.

The rearrangement uses TRBV7-8 and TRBJ2-7; TRBD2 is a possible D gene (6 bases). Germline lookup yields CDR1 SGHVS and CDR2 FQNEAQ. Trimming removed 4 bases from V and 6 bases from J, with 10 bases in between. There are 12 residues in the CDR3. The CDR3 region is CASSWGEPEQYF. The CDR3 nucleotides read TGTGCCAGCAGCTGGGGGGAGCCCGAGCAGTACTTC.

A word on this clone: Since a far larger clone is one base different, this is likely a read error. The chain has TRBV15 and TRBJ2-7, with D perhaps assigned TRBD1 or TRBD2 (5 bases each). The CDR3 is 20 residues long. The V gene lost 0 bases and the J gene lost 4 bases, with 28 bases spanning the gap. Germline V gene lookup returns CDR1 LNHNV and CDR2 YYDKDF (reference sequence). In DNA, the CDR3 is TGTGCCACCAGCAGAGACAGGGATTGGGGAGCGGTACCACATCGGTACGAGCAGTACTTC. It translates to CATSRDRDWGAVPHRYEQYF.

This clone was observed once. The chain couples TRBV7-3 to TRBJ2-5, with 7 positions matching TRBD1. From germline, CDR1 is SGHTA and CDR2 FQGTGA. Trimming at V came to 5 bases and at J to 9 bases, leaving 9 bases not matched to a gene. This CDR3 comprises 13 residues. The CDR3 DNA reads TGTGCCAGCAGCACAGGACAGGTCGGGGCCCAGTACTTC. Translating it yields CASSTGQVGAQYF.

The genes are TRBV5-4 and TRBJ2-5; 12 bases align to TRBD1. The CDR3 has 16 amino acids. Germline loops: CDR1 SGHNT, CDR2 YYREEE (reference sequence). V gave up 4 bases and J gave up 5 bases; unmatched junction bases: 9. For the CDR3, the DNA is TGTGCCAGCAGCCAAACCGGGACAGGGGGCGGGGAGACCCAGTACTTC. Amino acids: CASSQTGTGGGETQYF. The full variable domain, rest sourced from reference TRBV5-4 and TRBJ2-5, is ETGVTQSPTHLIKTRGQQVTLRCSSQSGHNTVSWYQQALGQGPQFIFQYYREEENGRGNFPPRFSGLQFPNYSSELNVNALELDDSALYLCASSQTGTGGGETQYFGPGTRLLVL.

J is TRBJ2-5 and V is TRBV30, with TRBD2 matching 7 bases. V was pared by 0 bases and J by 1 base, with 2 bases of the junction left unmatched. This CDR3 has 14 amino acids. Per the germline V gene, CDR1 is GTSNPN and CDR2 is SVGIG (reference sequence). This CDR3 is CAWSVGGGQETQYF. In nucleotides, the CDR3 is TGTGCCTGGAGTGTTGGGGGGGGCCAAGAGACCCAGTACTTC.

This clone was picked up a small number of times. This chain links TRBV18 with TRBJ1-5; D is uncertain. V lost 3 bases and J 1 base, leaving 10 bases between the germline ends. CDR1 and CDR2 from the germline V gene are KGHSH and LQKENI. CDR3 length: 15 amino acids. The CDR3 protein is CASSPQGLSNQPQHF. CDR3 nucleotide sequence: TGTGCCAGCTCACCGCAAGGGTTGAGCAATCAGCCCCAGCATTTT.

The gene calls are TRBV19 and TRBJ2-7; 9 bases align to TRBD1. This CDR3 has 14 amino acids. The V segment lost 3 bases and the J segment 6 bases; nucleotides outside the gene matches: 6. The germline gives CDR1 LNHDA, CDR2 SQIVND (reference sequence). The CDR3 reads CASSIRTGEREQYF. DNA of the CDR3: TGTGCCAGTAGTATTAGGACAGGGGAGCGCGAGCAGTACTTC.

The chain couples TRBV15 to TRBJ2-1; D is uncertain. Between the trimmed V and J ends, which lost 0 bases and 4 bases, there was a span of 22 bases. The germline gives CDR1 LNHNV, CDR2 YYDKDF (reference sequence). The CDR3 spans 19 residues. For the CDR3, the DNA is TGTGCCACCAGCAGAGAATCTTTTAGGAGCGCCGCCCAGTACAATGAGCAGTTCTTC. Amino acids: CATSRESFRSAAQYNEQFF.

The V and J genes are TRBV19 and TRBJ2-7, with 8 bases lining up with TRBD2. Germline V gene data show CDR1 as LNHDA and CDR2 as SQIVND (reference sequence). The CDR3 extends over 14 amino acids. V trimming: 3 bases; J trimming: 6 bases; junction bases outside the gene matches: 7. CDR3 sequence: CASSISSGTSEQYF. CDR3 in DNA: TGTGCCAGTAGTATTAGTAGCGGGACAAGCGAGCAGTACTTC.

CDR3 sequence reads: CASRGTTSVAETQYF. The CDR3 nucleotides read TGTGCCAGCAGAGGAACCACGTCGGTTGCAGAGACCCAGTACTTC. V gene TRBV28 combines with J gene TRBJ2-5; D is ambiguous. V lost 6 bases and J 4 bases, leaving 18 bases between the germline ends. Germline V gene lookup returns CDR1 MDHEN and CDR2 SYDVKM. This CDR3 comprises 15 residues.

V is TRBV5-4 and J is TRBJ2-7; D gene ambiguous. V was cut by 1 base and J by 5 bases, with 4 bases left in between. Germline CDR1 SGHNT, CDR2 YYREEE (reference sequence). This CDR3 is 11 amino acids long. The CDR3: CASSLFDEQYF. DNA for the CDR3: TGTGCCAGCAGCTTGTTCGACGAGCAGTACTTC.

Details on this clone: Mismatch with germline at one junction end may stem from a read error. This chain links TRBV2 with TRBJ2-3, with D possibly matching TRBD2 (6 bases). Germline loops: CDR1 SNHLY, CDR2 FYNNEI. CDR3 length: 15 amino acids. This chain's CDR3 is CASSEGDLTTDTQYF. CDR3 DNA sequence: TGTGCCAGCAGCGAAGGGGACTTAACCACAGATACGCAGTATTTT.

This clone came up a few times. The chain combines TRBV2 with TRBJ1-5, with TRBD1 matching 7 bases. Germline-derived CDR1 and CDR2 are SNHLY and FYNNEI. The CDR3 loop spans 15 amino acids. Unmatched junction bases numbered 11, after V lost 6 bases and J lost 6 bases. The chain's CDR3 is CASSDRDRRFQPQHF. CDR3 in DNA: TGTGCCAGCAGCGACCGGGACAGACGATTTCAGCCCCAGCATTTT.

For this clone: Additional DNA sequences in this sample encode the identical CDR3. V gene TRBV5-1 combines with J gene TRBJ2-5, with D unclear. Germline assignment: CDR1 SGHRS and CDR2 YFSETQ. The CDR3 is made up of 13 amino acids. V lost 2 bases to trimming and J lost 2 bases, with 7 bases between them. As DNA, the CDR3 is TGCGCCAGCAGCTTTTCAGGTCAAGAGACCCAGTACTTC. Translating it yields CASSFSGQETQYF.

The chain carries TRBV28 and TRBJ2-3; D gene unclear. Trimming shortened V by 2 bases and J by 4 bases, and 7 bases separated the two germline ends. CDR3 length equals 13 residues. Germline V CDR1 and CDR2: MDHEN, SYDVKM. The CDR3 spells CASSLLSSDTQYF. CDR3 nucleotides: TGTGCCAGCAGTTTACTGAGCTCAGATACGCAGTATTTT.

This clone was counted ten times or more. The rearrangement joins TRBV5-4 to TRBJ2-3; D is uncertain. Germline V gives CDR1 SGHNT, CDR2 YYREEE (reference sequence). Trimming shortened V by 2 bases and J by 1 base, and 2 bases separated the two germline ends. The CDR3 is made up of 12 amino acids. CDR3 DNA sequence: TGTGCCAGCAGCTTCGGCACAGATACGCAGTATTTT. Amino acid sequence: CASSFGTDTQYF. The full variable domain, rest sourced from reference TRBV5-4 and TRBJ2-3, is ETGVTQSPTHLIKTRGQQVTLRCSSQSGHNTVSWYQQALGQGPQFIFQYYREEENGRGNFPPRFSGLQFPNYSSELNVNALELDDSALYLCASSFGTDTQYFGPGTRLTVL.

This clone was observed a handful of times. This CDR3 is CASSAQRWTEAFF. The CDR3, as DNA: TGTGCCAGTTCGGCCCAAAGGTGGACTGAAGCTTTCTTT. J is TRBJ1-1 and V is TRBV19; D call uncertain. V lost 8 bases and J lost 5, with 15 bases in between. Germline assignment: CDR1 LNHDA and CDR2 SQIVND (reference sequence). The CDR3 covers 13 residues.

On this clone itself: This likely came from a read error, as a far larger clone is one base away. The V call is TRBV7-6, the J call TRBJ1-5; D is uncertain. Germline values: CDR1 SGHVS, CDR2 FNYEAQ. V was pared by 3 bases and J by 4 bases, with 7 bases between. This CDR3 has 13 residues. CDR3 sequence reads: CASSFGPNQPQHF. The CDR3 coding sequence is TGTGCCAGCAGCTTTGGGCCTAATCAGCCCCAGCATTTT.